These 26 T cell receptor beta chains share one sample of origin, sequenced in a study of monozygotic twins with inflammatory bowel disease. From the 5' RACE reads, TCRdb lists one entry per CDR3 protein and no DNA. The sample has fewer than 450,000 distinct CDR3 sequences. Sequencing was carried out using blood. The source is a human donor with ulcerative colitis or Crohn's disease, or a healthy co-twin of an affected twin (not recorded which).

The CDR3 protein is CASSLPIFYGYTF. The chain links TRBV12-3 or TRBV12-4 to TRBJ1-2. CDR3 length equals 13 residues.

Here the CDR3 reads CASSLRPGTSSPETQYF. The chain is built from TRBV6-1 and TRBJ2-5; checking the TCRdb D call of TRBD2 is not possible without DNA. The CDR3 runs to 17 residues. CDR1 and CDR2 from the germline V gene are MNHNS and SASEGT.

The CDR3 spells CASSLRTQGGNTIYF. The rearrangement joins TRBV18 to TRBJ1-3; the D call from TCRdb, TRBD1, cannot be confirmed without DNA. Germline V lookup: CDR1 KGHSH, CDR2 LQKENI. CDR3 length: 15 residues.

This chain links TRBV7-9 with TRBJ2-7; TCRdb gives TRBD1 as the D gene, but with no DNA this cannot be confirmed. This CDR3 is built from 15 residues. The V gene's germline CDR1 is SEHNR and CDR2 FQNEAQ (reference sequence). CDR3 sequence reads: CASSYPGQTLGEQYF.

This CDR3 is CSAIRRFGAAYNEQFF. The chain employs TRBV20-1 and TRBJ2-1; the TCRdb D gene call, TRBD1, has no DNA to confirm it. CDR1 and CDR2 from the germline V gene are DFQATT and SNEGSKA (reference sequence). This CDR3 is 16 amino acids long.

V and J are TRBV5-1 and TRBJ2-3. The CDR3 has 15 residues. CDR1 SGHRS and CDR2 YFSETQ come from the germline V gene. CDR3 in amino acids: CASSARGSGTDTQYF.

The chain combines TRBV4-1 with TRBJ2-2; the D gene TCRdb calls, TRBD1, cannot be checked with no DNA. The germline gives CDR1 MGHRA, CDR2 YSYEKL. This CDR3 has 18 amino acids. The CDR3: CASSQDLSLDRVTGELFF.

The chain's CDR3 is CASSQRSQTQYF. V usage is TRBV3-1 and J usage is TRBJ2-5. This CDR3 spans 12 amino acids. Germline CDR1 LGHDT, CDR2 YNNKEL (reference sequence).

The chain links TRBV12-3 or TRBV12-4 to TRBJ2-7. CDR3 size: 15 residues. The CDR3 is CASSFRLAVNYEQYF.

V is TRBV6-2 or TRBV6-3 and J is TRBJ2-3; TCRdb proposes TRBD2, but this gene call is untestable without DNA. Germline CDR1 MNHEY, CDR2 SVGEGT. This CDR3 comprises 20 residues. CDR3: CASRNSPGHASGSYTDTQYF.

J is TRBJ2-7 and V is TRBV7-2; no DNA is available, so the TRBD1 call from TCRdb remains unchecked. This CDR3 contains 14 residues. Germline V gene data show CDR1 as SGHTA and CDR2 as FQGNSA. This chain's CDR3 is CASTKGRQGYEQYF.

This sequence joins TRBV29-1 and TRBJ1-2; TCRdb's D gene call, TRBD1, goes unchecked for lack of DNA. Germline assignment: CDR1 SQVTM and CDR2 ANQGSEA. There are 13 residues in the CDR3. The CDR3 spells CSVRDRDNYGYTF.

This chain joins TRBV5-1 and TRBJ2-7; TCRdb selects TRBD1, and the lack of DNA leaves this call unchecked. Germline-derived CDR1 and CDR2 are SGHRS and YFSETQ. The CDR3 loop spans 15 amino acids. The CDR3 here is CASSLAGTGSYEQYF.

The chain is built from TRBV25-1 and TRBJ2-3. Germline CDR1 reads MGHDK; CDR2 reads SYGVNS. The CDR3 loop spans 15 amino acids. The CDR3 reads CASSEGDRAVDTQYF.

The chain combines TRBV20-1 with TRBJ2-2; the TCRdb D gene call, TRBD2, has no DNA to confirm it. From germline, CDR1 is DFQATT and CDR2 SNEGSKA (reference sequence). This CDR3 is built from 14 residues. Here the CDR3 reads CSGSGGARTGELFF.

The chain joins TRBV29-1 to TRBJ2-7. This CDR3 has 15 amino acids. Germline loops: CDR1 SQVTM, CDR2 ANQGSEA. CDR3 sequence: CSDKPIFRSSYEQYF.

The V gene is TRBV12-3 or TRBV12-4, the J gene TRBJ2-3. CDR3 length: 15 residues. The CDR3 region is CASLLTDGFTDTQYF.

V usage is TRBV11-2 and J usage is TRBJ2-5; TCRdb designates TRBD2, a call that cannot be tested without DNA. The CDR3 has 15 amino acids. CDR1 and CDR2 (germline): SGHAT, FQNNGV. CDR3 protein: CASSFSGGADGTQYF.

J is TRBJ2-5 and V is TRBV20-1. CDR1 and CDR2 (germline): DFQATT, SNEGSKA (reference sequence). The CDR3 extends over 12 amino acids. The CDR3 sequence: CSASGGRETQYF.

This chain's CDR3 is CASSLEGQEKETQYF. V and J are TRBV5-1 and TRBJ2-5; the D call from TCRdb, TRBD1, cannot be confirmed without DNA. CDR3 length: 15 residues. Germline V gene sequence: CDR1 SGHRS, CDR2 YFSETQ.

The V call is TRBV4-3, the J call TRBJ2-3; with no DNA, the TCRdb D assignment of TRBD1 cannot be verified. CDR1 and CDR2 (germline): LGHNA, YSLEER. The CDR3 covers 15 residues. The CDR3 loop reads CASSLQGLGTDTQYF.

V usage is TRBV4-3 and J usage is TRBJ2-3. Per the germline V gene, CDR1 is LGHNA and CDR2 is YSLEER. The CDR3 is made up of 15 amino acids. The CDR3 reads CASSQDMTSTDTQYF.

The gene calls are TRBV28 and TRBJ2-3; no DNA is available, so the TRBD1 call from TCRdb remains unchecked. Germline lookup yields CDR1 MDHEN and CDR2 SYDVKM. CDR3 length: 15 residues. CDR3: CASSLVQGGTDTQYF.

J is TRBJ2-7 and V is TRBV27; absent DNA, TCRdb's TRBD1 call cannot be checked. Germline V gives CDR1 MNHEY, CDR2 SMNVEV (reference sequence). The CDR3 consists of 13 residues. This CDR3 is CASTGQLSYEQYF.

The V gene is TRBV7-9, the J gene TRBJ2-2. This CDR3 has 14 amino acids. Germline V gene lookup returns CDR1 SEHNR and CDR2 FQNEAQ (reference sequence). The CDR3 here is CASSLFHNTGELFF.

The gene calls are TRBV20-1 and TRBJ1-1; TCRdb selects TRBD1, and the lack of DNA leaves this call unchecked. Per germline, CDR1 DFQATT and CDR2 SNEGSKA (reference sequence). This CDR3 is 14 amino acids long. The CDR3 region is CSARESGTNTEAFF.